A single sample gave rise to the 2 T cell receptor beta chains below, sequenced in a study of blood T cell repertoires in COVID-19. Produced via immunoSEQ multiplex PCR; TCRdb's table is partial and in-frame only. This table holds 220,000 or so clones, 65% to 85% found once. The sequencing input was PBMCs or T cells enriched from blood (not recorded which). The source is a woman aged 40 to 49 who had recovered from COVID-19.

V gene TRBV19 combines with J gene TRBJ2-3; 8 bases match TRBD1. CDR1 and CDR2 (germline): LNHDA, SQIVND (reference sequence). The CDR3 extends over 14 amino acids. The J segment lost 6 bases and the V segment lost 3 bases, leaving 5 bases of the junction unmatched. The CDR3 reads CASSIGGQADTQYF. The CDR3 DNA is TGTGCCAGTAGTATCGGGGGACAGGCGGATACGCAGTATTTT.

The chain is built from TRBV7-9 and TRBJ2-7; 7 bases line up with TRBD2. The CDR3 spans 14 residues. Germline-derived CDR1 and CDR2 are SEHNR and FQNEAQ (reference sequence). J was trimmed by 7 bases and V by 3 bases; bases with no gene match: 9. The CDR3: CASSFADLRGEQYF. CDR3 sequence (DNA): TGTGCCAGCAGCTTTGCGGACCTGCGGGGGGAGCAGTACTTC.